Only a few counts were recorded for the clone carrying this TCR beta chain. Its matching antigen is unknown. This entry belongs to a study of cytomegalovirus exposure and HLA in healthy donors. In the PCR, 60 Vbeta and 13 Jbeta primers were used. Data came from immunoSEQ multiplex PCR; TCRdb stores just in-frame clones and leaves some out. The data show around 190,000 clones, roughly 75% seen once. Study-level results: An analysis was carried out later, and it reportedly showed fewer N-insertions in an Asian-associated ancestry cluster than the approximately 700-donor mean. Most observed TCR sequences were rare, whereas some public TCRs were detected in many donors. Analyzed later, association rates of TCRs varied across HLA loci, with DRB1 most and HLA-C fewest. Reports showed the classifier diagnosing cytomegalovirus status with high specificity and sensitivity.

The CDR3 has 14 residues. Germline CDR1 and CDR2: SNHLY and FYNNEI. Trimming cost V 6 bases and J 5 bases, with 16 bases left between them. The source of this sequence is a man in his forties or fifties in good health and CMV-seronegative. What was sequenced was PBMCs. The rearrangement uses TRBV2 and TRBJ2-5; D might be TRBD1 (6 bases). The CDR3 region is CASSPRGRGETQYF. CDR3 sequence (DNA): TGTGCCAGCAGCCCTCGGGGCAGGGGCGAGACCCAGTACTTC.